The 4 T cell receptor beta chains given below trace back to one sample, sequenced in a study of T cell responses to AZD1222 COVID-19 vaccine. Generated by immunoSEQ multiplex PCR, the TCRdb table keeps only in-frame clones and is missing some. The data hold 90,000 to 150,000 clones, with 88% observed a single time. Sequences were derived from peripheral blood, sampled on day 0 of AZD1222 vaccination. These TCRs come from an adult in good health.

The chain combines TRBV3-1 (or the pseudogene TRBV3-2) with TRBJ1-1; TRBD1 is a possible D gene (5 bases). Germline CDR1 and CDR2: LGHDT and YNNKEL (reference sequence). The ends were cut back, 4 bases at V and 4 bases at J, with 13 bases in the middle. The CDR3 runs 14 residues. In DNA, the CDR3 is TGTGCCAGCAGCCGACGCGAGGGGTCCACTGAAGCTTTCTTT. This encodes CASSRREGSTEAFF.

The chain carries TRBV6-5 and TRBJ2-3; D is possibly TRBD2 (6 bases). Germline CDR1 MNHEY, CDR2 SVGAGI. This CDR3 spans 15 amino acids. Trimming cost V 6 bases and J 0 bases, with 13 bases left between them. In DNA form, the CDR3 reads TGTGCCAGCAGACCAGGGACTTTTAGCACAGATACGCAGTATTTT. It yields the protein CASRPGTFSTDTQYF.

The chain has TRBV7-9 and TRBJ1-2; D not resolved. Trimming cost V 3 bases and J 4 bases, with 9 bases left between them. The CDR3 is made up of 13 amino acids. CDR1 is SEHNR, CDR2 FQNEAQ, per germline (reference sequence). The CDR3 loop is CASSFGGIYGYTF. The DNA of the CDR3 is TGTGCCAGCAGCTTCGGAGGGATCTATGGCTACACCTTC.

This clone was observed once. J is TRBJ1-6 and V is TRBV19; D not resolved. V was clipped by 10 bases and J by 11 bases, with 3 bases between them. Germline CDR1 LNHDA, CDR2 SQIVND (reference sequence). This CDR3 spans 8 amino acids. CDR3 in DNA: TGTGCCATCGCACCCCTCCACTTT. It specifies CAIAPLHF.